This passage covers 2 T cell receptor beta chains from one sample sequenced in a study of cytomegalovirus exposure and HLA in healthy donors. Primers: 60 Vbeta forward and 13 Jbeta reverse. Sequenced by immunoSEQ multiplex PCR; TCRdb stores in-frame clones only, minus some. The repertoire holds about 140,000 clones, 60% to 85% seen once, with under 2% in the top ten. Sequencing input: PBMCs. The receptors come from a female donor in good health and CMV-seropositive.

The chain is built from TRBV28 and TRBJ1-1; no reliable D call. V lost 8 bases, J lost 0 bases, and 13 bases lay in between. From germline, CDR1 is MDHEN and CDR2 SYDVKM. The length of the CDR3 is 14 residues. The CDR3 sequence is CASGETLMNTEAFF. The DNA for the CDR3 is TGTGCCAGCGGGGAGACGTTAATGAACACTGAAGCTTTCTTT.

There are a few counts of this clone. J is TRBJ2-1 and V is TRBV4-1; D is possibly TRBD1 (6 bases). Trimming left V 2 bases short and J 2 bases short, with 13 bases between. CDR1 is MGHRA, CDR2 YSYEKL, per germline. This CDR3 is built from 16 residues. The chain's CDR3 is CASSQPARDTYNEQFF. The CDR3 DNA reads as TGCGCCAGCAGCCAACCGGCCCGGGACACCTACAATGAGCAGTTCTTC.